This T cell receptor (beta chain) was identified in a study of T cells after posttransplantation cyclophosphamide. Of note for this clone: Its cognate antigen is unknown.

Controls had myeloablative marrow grafts with methotrexate and calcineurin inhibitor, sampled at 1 year. Study-level results: Skin or GI-infiltrating T cells shared few TRB sequences with blood.

Method: immunoSEQ multiplex PCR; TCRdb's copy keeps in-frame clones and lacks some. The sample includes 9,700 or so clones, around 92% of them seen just once. V was pared by 0 bases and J by 6 bases, with 5 bases of the junction left unmatched. The germline gives CDR1 SGHRS, CDR2 YFSETQ. CDR3 length: 14 amino acids. The genes are TRBV5-1 and TRBJ2-7, with TRBD1 identical over 8 bases. Sample: PBMCs, taken just over 440 days after allogeneic stem cell transplant with calcineurin inhibitor and methotrexate. The receptor was isolated from a male patient in his 50s who received an allogeneic stem cell transplant from an unrelated donor, was CMV-positive, and had chronic GVHD only. The graft donor may account for some of the T cells. As DNA, the CDR3 is TGCGCCAGCAGCTTGGCCTCTACAGGGGGCGAGCAGTACTTC. This gives the protein CASSLASTGGEQYF. Full variable domain (rest looked up from reference TRBV5-1 and TRBJ2-7): KAGVTQTPRYLIKTRGQQVTLSCSPISGHRSVSWYQQTPGQGLQFLFEYFSETQRNKGNFPGRFSGRQFSNSRSEMNVSTLELGDSALYLCASSLASTGGEQYFGPGTRLTVT.